Presented here are 32 T cell receptor beta chains from one specimen sequenced in a study of T cell repertoires in cytomegalovirus infection. TCRdb ran MiXCR on the reads and lists one entry per CDR3 protein. The data show roughly 860,000 distinct CDR3 sequences, with around a third seen just once and 9.5% to 15% held by the top ten. These receptors' targets are unknown. The source was cultured CD8+ T cells from PBMCs, collected from culture after CMV antigen stimulation. The receptors stem from a human donor in good health (CMV status not recorded). Some clones in this sample may be carry-over from other donors' samples.

This clonotype appeared a few times. The chain is built from TRBV14 and TRBJ2-7, with 11 bases identical to TRBD1. V shed 0 bases, J shed 3 bases, and the junction held 19 bases outside the gene matches. This CDR3 comprises 21 residues. In germline, CDR1 is SGHDN, CDR2 FVKESK. The CDR3 is CASSQDPRGGTGGWIDYEQYF. CDR3 bases: TGTGCCAGCAGCCAAGATCCGCGTGGCGGGACAGGGGGTTGGATAGACTACGAGCAGTACTTC.

This clonotype has a handful of counts. The gene calls are TRBV7-9 and TRBJ1-4; the D gene is possibly TRBD1 (5 bases). V lost 1 base, J lost 0 bases, and 12 bases lay in between. Germline CDR1 SEHNR, CDR2 FQNEAQ (reference sequence). This CDR3 spans 17 amino acids. This chain's CDR3 is CASSLELRQTTNEKLFF. For the CDR3, the DNA is TGTGCCAGCAGCTTAGAATTACGACAGACAACTAATGAAAAACTGTTTTTT.

Remarks on this clonotype: The CDR3 ends on some other residue instead of the conserved phenylalanine or tryptophan, so this is likely a read error. The J gene is TRBJ1-1, the V gene TRBV7-9; 8 bases line up with TRBD1. Trimming cost V 5 bases and J 4 bases; bases outside gene matches: 6. CDR1 is SEHNR, CDR2 FQNEAQ, per germline (reference sequence). The CDR3 runs 14 residues. This CDR3 is CASSPQQGGTEAFL. CDR3 nucleotides: TGTGCCAGCAGCCCCCAACAGGGGGGCACTGAAGCTTTCCTT.

This rearrangement joins TRBV5-6 to TRBJ1-1; no definite D call. The CDR3 covers 13 residues. Germline V gene sequence: CDR1 SGHDT, CDR2 YYEEEE. V lost 4 bases and J 2 bases, leaving 9 bases between the germline ends. CDR3 DNA: TGTGCCAGCAGCCGGGAAATCAACACTGAAGCTTTCTTT. Translation gives CASSREINTEAFF.

This clonotype was recorded many times. This chain connects TRBV7-9 to TRBJ2-3; D possibly matches TRBD1 or TRBD2 (5 bases each). V lost 5 bases and J lost 0, with 12 bases in between. CDR1 SEHNR and CDR2 FQNEAQ come from the germline V gene (reference sequence). The CDR3 spans 15 residues. CDR3 protein: CASSPRDGSTDTQYF. The DNA for the CDR3 is TGTGCCAGCAGCCCCCGGGACGGCAGCACAGATACGCAGTATTTT.

The CDR3 DNA is TGTGCCAGCAGCACTAGCGGCGGGAACACAGATACGCAGTATTTT. Its protein is CASSTSGGNTDTQYF. The chain carries TRBV7-9 and TRBJ2-3; 8 bases map to TRBD2. The CDR3 consists of 15 residues. The germline CDR1 and CDR2 sequences are SEHNR and FQNEAQ (reference sequence). V trimming: 5 bases; J trimming: 2 bases; junction bases outside the gene matches: 6.

Details on this clonotype: The CDR3 carries no conserved terminal phenylalanine or tryptophan, so it likely arises from a read error. The chain combines TRBV7-6 with TRBJ2-1, with 7 bases aligning to TRBD2. The ends lost 5 bases at V and 8 bases at J; junction bases unmatched: 9. The germline V gene encodes CDR1 SGHVS and CDR2 FNYEAQ. The CDR3 spans 14 residues. The CDR3 loop is CASSAGTTEDEQFL. The CDR3 nucleotides are TGTGCCAGCAGCGCGGGGACTACCGAGGATGAGCAGTTCTTA.

A few counts support this clonotype. The V call is TRBV15, the J call TRBJ2-1, with 7 bases lining up with TRBD1. This CDR3 is built from 15 residues. Trimming cost V 5 bases and J 2 bases; bases outside gene matches: 6. Germline V gives CDR1 LNHNV, CDR2 YYDKDF (reference sequence). The CDR3 region is CATSLQGETYNEQFF. The CDR3 nucleotides are TGTGCCACCAGCCTTCAGGGGGAAACCTACAATGAGCAGTTCTTC.

There are a few counts of this clonotype. V usage is TRBV7-9 and J usage is TRBJ2-3; D might be TRBD2 (6 bases). Germline loops: CDR1 SEHNR, CDR2 FQNEAQ (reference sequence). The CDR3 has 16 residues. The ends were cut back, 1 base at V and 2 bases at J, with 13 bases in the middle. For the CDR3, the DNA is TGTGCCAGCAGCTTAGGGCTAGCGAGAACCACAGATACGCAGTATTTT. As protein: CASSLGLARTTDTQYF.

The genes are TRBV5-5 and TRBJ2-7, with 8 bases that match TRBD1. V was pared by 4 bases and J by 6 bases, with 9 bases of the junction left unmatched. The CDR3 is 14 amino acids. Germline CDR1 and CDR2: SGHKS and YYEKEE (reference sequence). The CDR3 DNA follows: TGTGCCAGCAGCCCAGGACAGGGACCACGCGAGCAGTACGTC. This translates into CASSPGQGPREQYV.

This chain joins TRBV7-9 and TRBJ2-5; TRBD2 matches 10 bases. V was clipped by 3 bases and J by 4 bases; unmatched bases: 11. Germline CDR1 is SEHNR and CDR2 is FQNEAQ (reference sequence). This CDR3 has 17 amino acids. The CDR3 nucleotides are TGTGCCAGCAGCTTCCCACTAGCGGGGTGGGCAGGAGAGACCCAGTACTTC. This codes for CASSFPLAGWAGETQYF.

This clonotype was seen a few times. The junction does not match germline at one end; this may be a read error. J is TRBJ2-1 and V is TRBV7-9; D may be TRBD2 (7 bases). Germline assignment: CDR1 SEHNR and CDR2 FQNEAQ (reference sequence). The CDR3 runs 15 residues. CDR3 protein: CASRLGGGRYNEQFF. The DNA of the CDR3 is TGTGCCAGCAGATTAGGGGGGGGCAGGTACAATGAGCAGTTCTTC.

The rearrangement links TRBV9 to TRBJ2-3; D may be TRBD1 or TRBD2 (6 bases each). Per germline, CDR1 SGDLS and CDR2 YYNGEE. CDR3 size: 15 residues. The V and J ends lost 0 bases and 2 bases respectively, with 10 bases between them. The CDR3 bases are TGTGCCAGCAGCGTAGCGGGGGCCGTCACAGATACGCAGTATTTT. It yields the protein CASSVAGAVTDTQYF.

In this sample, this clonotype turned up many times. The chain has TRBV2 and TRBJ1-1; a weak D match, TRBD1 (6 bases). Germline-derived CDR1 and CDR2 are SNHLY and FYNNEI. The CDR3 is 15 residues long. V was cut by 2 bases and J by 4 bases, with 14 bases left in between. CDR3 sequence: CASSERLGGGTEAFF. CDR3 sequence (DNA): TGTGCCAGCAGTGAAAGGTTAGGGGGGGGCACTGAAGCTTTCTTT.

This clonotype was seen repeatedly, ten times or more. The rearrangement uses TRBV28 and TRBJ2-1; weak D call: TRBD2 (6 bases). V lost 6 bases, J lost 2 bases, and 17 bases lay in between. The germline gives CDR1 MDHEN, CDR2 SYDVKM. The CDR3 runs 16 residues. CDR3 coding DNA: TGTGCCAGCAGCCCTGGACTAACCCGGCCCTACAATGAGCAGTTCTTC. Residues: CASSPGLTRPYNEQFF.

The chain couples TRBV5-1 to TRBJ1-1, with D tentatively TRBD1 (6 bases). Germline V gene data show CDR1 as SGHRS and CDR2 as YFSETQ. The CDR3 sequence is 12 residues long. The V gene lost 0 bases and the J gene lost 9 bases, with 9 bases spanning the gap. The CDR3, as DNA: TGCGCCAGCAGCTTGGAACAGGGCAAAGCTTTCTTT. Protein: CASSLEQGKAFF.

This clonotype showed up many times. The gene calls are TRBV6-2 or TRBV6-3 and TRBJ2-2; TRBD1 aligns across 7 bases. The length of the CDR3 is 17 residues. The germline CDR1 and CDR2 sequences are MNHEY and SVGEGT. Trimming at V came to 2 bases and at J to 7 bases, leaving 13 bases not matched to a gene. This CDR3 reads CASSYRSRGWKNGELFF. The CDR3 DNA is TGTGCCAGCAGTTACCGATCCAGGGGGTGGAAGAACGGGGAGCTGTTTTTT.

This chain joins TRBV28 and TRBJ2-7; TRBD1 agrees at 10 bases. J lost 4 bases, V lost 8 bases, and 11 bases had no gene match. This CDR3 spans 15 amino acids. Germline CDR1 MDHEN, CDR2 SYDVKM. CDR3 amino acids: CASRAPRQGAYEQYV. The DNA for the CDR3 is TGTGCCAGCCGGGCCCCGAGACAGGGGGCTTACGAGCAGTACGTC.

V gene TRBV11-2 combines with J gene TRBJ2-5, with TRBD2 matching 9 bases. V trimming: 7 bases; J trimming: 7 bases; junction bases outside the gene matches: 13. Germline V gives CDR1 SGHAT, CDR2 FQNNGV. This CDR3 comprises 15 residues. CDR3 sequence: CASTSSGTPSGTQYF. In DNA, the CDR3 is TGTGCCAGCACCTCTAGCGGGACCCCATCTGGGACCCAGTACTTC.

The V gene is TRBV6-2 or TRBV6-3, the J gene TRBJ2-7; D is ambiguous. V lost 2 bases, J lost 4 bases, and 9 bases lay in between. The CDR3 totals 13 residues. In germline, CDR1 is MNHEY, CDR2 SVGEGT. As DNA, the CDR3 is TGTGCCAGCAGTTACGGTCCCCGTTACGAGCAGTACGTC. Translating gives CASSYGPRYEQYV.

This clonotype was recorded at least ten times. The chain employs TRBV7-6 and TRBJ2-5; 10 bases agree with TRBD2. J was trimmed by 5 bases and V by 5 bases; bases with no gene match: 14. The CDR3 spans 17 residues. The germline gives CDR1 SGHVS, CDR2 FNYEAQ. CDR3 DNA sequence: TGTGCCAGCAGCCCGAGACTAGCGGGTCCCAGGCGGGAGACCCAGTACTTC. Its translation: CASSPRLAGPRRETQYF.

The rearrangement joins TRBV7-6 to TRBJ2-2; no definite D call. Trimming stripped 7 bases from V and 7 bases from J, with 16 bases between. Germline V CDR1 and CDR2: SGHVS, FNYEAQ. The CDR3 runs to 14 residues. CDR3 in amino acids: CASTLSASGGELFF. The CDR3 bases are TGTGCCAGCACCCTCTCAGCGTCGGGCGGGGAGCTGTTTTTT.

This rearrangement joins TRBV7-6 to TRBJ1-1; tentatively, D is TRBD1 (5 bases). Trimming cost V 0 bases and J 8 bases, with 13 bases left between them. This CDR3 region has 14 residues. In germline, CDR1 is SGHVS, CDR2 FNYEAQ. The CDR3 loop is CASSLASQGREAFF. The CDR3 nucleotides are TGTGCCAGCAGCTTAGCGAGCCAGGGTAGGGAAGCTTTCTTT.

The rearrangement joins TRBV7-9 to TRBJ2-1; 12 bases align to TRBD1. The CDR3 has 15 residues. The V gene's germline CDR1 is SEHNR and CDR2 FQNEAQ (reference sequence). V dropped 5 bases and J dropped 7; count of bases not matched to a gene: 6. The CDR3 reads CASSAMGQGANEQFF. The CDR3 DNA reads as TGTGCCAGCAGCGCAATGGGACAGGGGGCGAATGAGCAGTTCTTC.

The CDR3 region is CASSQDRGREETQYF. The CDR3 DNA sequence: TGCGCCAGCAGCCAAGATCGAGGGAGGGAAGAGACCCAGTACTTC. The chain couples TRBV4-1 to TRBJ2-5, with 7 bases matching TRBD2. There are 15 residues in the CDR3. CDR1 and CDR2 from the germline V gene are MGHRA and YSYEKL. V shed 0 bases, J shed 3 bases, and the junction held 4 bases outside the gene matches.

The chain is built from TRBV5-5 and TRBJ1-2; no clear D gene. The CDR3 is made up of 14 amino acids. CDR1 is SGHKS and CDR2 is YYEKEE in the germline V gene (reference sequence). Trimming took 0 bases from V and 1 from J, leaving 7 bases between them. The CDR3 coding sequence is TGTGCCAGCAGCTTGGAACAGTTTAACTATGGCTACACCTTC. It encodes CASSLEQFNYGYTF. The entire variable domain, with the rest obtained from reference TRBV5-5 and TRBJ1-2, is as follows: DAGVTQSPTHLIKTRGQQVTLRCSPISGHKSVSWYQQVLGQGPQFIFQYYEKEERGRGNFPDRFSARQFPNYSSELNVNALLLGDSALYLCASSLEQFNYGYTFGSGTRLTVV.

This clonotype turned up a few times. This chain connects TRBV6-2 or TRBV6-3 to TRBJ2-7; 7 bases line up with TRBD1. V lost 1 base and J lost 4; bases outside the gene matches: 4. Per the germline V gene, CDR1 is MNHEY and CDR2 is SVGEGT. There are 14 residues in the CDR3. The CDR3 loop is CASSYLGQRYEQYV. The DNA for the CDR3 is TGTGCCAGCAGTTACTTGGGACAGCGATACGAGCAGTACGTC.

The genes are TRBV2 and TRBJ1-5; tentatively, D is TRBD1 (6 bases). The CDR3 is 18 residues long. In germline, CDR1 is SNHLY, CDR2 FYNNEI. With 2 bases removed from V and 11 bases from J, the gap between germline ends came to 28 bases. CDR3: CASSERGRGFGHDLSQHF. In nucleotides, the CDR3 is TGTGCCAGCAGTGAAAGGGGTAGGGGGTTCGGGCACGATCTTTCCCAGCATTTT.

CDR3 nucleotides: TGTGCCAGTAGTATAGTGATAGGGGGCGGTGAAGCTTTCTTT. It specifies CASSIVIGGGEAFF. V is TRBV19 and J is TRBJ1-1, with 7 bases fitting TRBD1. CDR3 size: 14 residues. The V and J ends lost 1 base and 7 bases, in that order; junction bases with no gene match: 6. Germline V gene data show CDR1 as LNHDA and CDR2 as SQIVND (reference sequence).

The V call is TRBV27, the J call TRBJ2-5; weak D call: TRBD2 (5 bases). The germline gives CDR1 MNHEY, CDR2 SMNVEV (reference sequence). This CDR3 spans 12 amino acids. The V gene lost 5 bases and the J gene lost 5 bases, with 9 bases spanning the gap. CDR3 nucleotide sequence: TGTGCCAGCAGTGCGGGTCATGAGACCCAGTACTTC. This sequence encodes CASSAGHETQYF.

The gene calls are TRBV2 and TRBJ2-1; tentatively, D is TRBD1 (5 bases). Looked up from germline, CDR1 is SNHLY and CDR2 is FYNNEI. With 11 bases removed from V and 8 bases from J, the gap between germline ends came to 16 bases. The CDR3 has 12 amino acids. The CDR3 region is CASLGRGYEQFF. The CDR3 DNA is TGTGCCTCTCTCGGTAGGGGTTATGAGCAGTTCTTC.

There are a few counts of this clonotype. V gene TRBV4-2 combines with J gene TRBJ2-2; TRBD2 might be the D (5 bases). Trimming took 5 bases from V and 0 from J, leaving 13 bases between them. The CDR3 runs to 16 residues. CDR1 is LGHNA, CDR2 YNFKEQ, per germline. CDR3 residues: CASSSYTGTNTGELFF. DNA of the CDR3: TGTGCCAGCAGCTCCTATACCGGGACGAACACCGGGGAGCTGTTTTTT.